This is a list of T cell receptor beta chains from one sample in a study of shared clonotypes between healthy human individuals. Sequencing was performed with immunoSEQ multiplex PCR; in TCRdb, only in-frame clones are kept and a portion is missing. The repertoire holds 450,000 to 700,000 clones, nearly 97% seen once, with about 0.11% in the top ten. The source material was naive CD8+ T cells sorted from blood. Source of these receptors: a young woman in good health. CDR3s include the opening cysteine and the closing phenylalanine or tryptophan. The order of the fields is D gene, J gene, V gene, CDR3 protein. D genes are given only for firm matches.

D gene: -
J gene: TRBJ2-5
V gene: TRBV28
CDR3 protein: CASSPRLLPGETQYF

D gene: TRBD2
J gene: TRBJ2-3
V gene: TRBV28
CDR3 protein: CASSSPRWTSGAPSTDTQYF

D gene: -
J gene: TRBJ1-1
V gene: TRBV5-1
CDR3 protein: CASSGDGMNTEAFF

D gene: -
J gene: TRBJ2-4
V gene: TRBV23-1
CDR3 protein: CASSQIFAPGTKNIQYF

D gene: TRBD2
J gene: TRBJ2-4
V gene: TRBV12-5
CDR3 protein: CASGSFSGRRGF

D gene: TRBD1
J gene: TRBJ1-2
V gene: TRBV27
CDR3 protein: CASSLDRGYGYTF

D gene: TRBD1
J gene: TRBJ1-2
V gene: TRBV28
CDR3 protein: CASSLLSWDRVTF

D gene: TRBD1
J gene: TRBJ2-1
V gene: TRBV29-1
CDR3 protein: CSYTGGGTGTYNEQFF

D gene: -
J gene: TRBJ2-2
V gene: TRBV13
CDR3 protein: CASNALAGELFF

D gene: -
J gene: TRBJ1-1
V gene: TRBV27
CDR3 protein: CASSLQGPGYAEAFF

D gene: -
J gene: TRBJ1-5
V gene: TRBV10-1
CDR3 protein: CASSPLVGVWGYKPQHF

D gene: -
J gene: TRBJ2-6
V gene: TRBV27
CDR3 protein: CASSLYPRTRANVLTF

D gene: TRBD2
J gene: TRBJ2-2
V gene: TRBV5-1
CDR3 protein: CASSLAGGLADRGTGELFF

D gene: -
J gene: TRBJ2-1
V gene: TRBV28
CDR3 protein: CASNSIDILSSYNEQFF

D gene: TRBD1
J gene: TRBJ2-7
V gene: TRBV13
CDR3 protein: CASSSKDRGVSEQYF

D gene: -
J gene: TRBJ1-5
V gene: TRBV27
CDR3 protein: CASSFTASEPQHF

D gene: TRBD2
J gene: TRBJ2-1
V gene: TRBV28
CDR3 protein: CASRPRVGTSRYNEQFF

D gene: -
J gene: TRBJ1-1
V gene: TRBV27
CDR3 protein: CASSFLRNINTEAFF

D gene: -
J gene: TRBJ2-7
V gene: TRBV7-2
CDR3 protein: CASSYGLGGYEQYF

D gene: -
J gene: TRBJ2-5
V gene: TRBV4-1
CDR3 protein: CASSQQTFGRAWEQYF

D gene: TRBD2
J gene: TRBJ2-7
V gene: TRBV5-6
CDR3 protein: CASSLRLGLAYSYEQYF

D gene: -
J gene: TRBJ1-4
V gene: TRBV5-1
CDR3 protein: CASSFESVPGTQYHEKLFF

D gene: -
J gene: TRBJ2-4
V gene: TRBV30
CDR3 protein: CAWSVLGGADIQYF

D gene: TRBD1
J gene: TRBJ2-3
V gene: TRBV7-3
CDR3 protein: CASSSRVPGQLTDTQYF